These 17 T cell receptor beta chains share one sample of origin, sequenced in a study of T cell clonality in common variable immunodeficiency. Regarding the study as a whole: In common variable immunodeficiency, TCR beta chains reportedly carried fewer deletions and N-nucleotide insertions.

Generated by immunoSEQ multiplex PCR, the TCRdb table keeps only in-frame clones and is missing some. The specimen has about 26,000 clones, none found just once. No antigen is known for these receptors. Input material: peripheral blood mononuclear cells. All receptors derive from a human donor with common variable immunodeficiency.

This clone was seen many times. CDR3 region: CASTGFPDRGPLGRELFF. Incomplete CDR3 DNA: TGTGCCAGCACGGGTTTCCCCGACAGGGGCCCTCTGGGGAGGGAG. The rearrangement uses TRBV2 and TRBJ2-2, with TRBD1 matching over 8 bases. From the germline J gene comes the end of the CDR3, since the read stops 3 residues before it. CDR3 length: 18 residues. Germline CDR1 SNHLY, CDR2 FYNNEI. Trimming cost V 7 bases and J 9 bases; bases outside gene matches: 22.

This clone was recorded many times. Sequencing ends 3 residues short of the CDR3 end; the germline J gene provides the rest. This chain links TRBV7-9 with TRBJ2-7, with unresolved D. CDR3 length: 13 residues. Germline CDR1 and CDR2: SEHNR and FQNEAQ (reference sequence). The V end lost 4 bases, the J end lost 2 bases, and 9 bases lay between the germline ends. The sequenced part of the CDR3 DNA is TGTGCCAGCAGCTCCTTAATCGCCTACGAG. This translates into CASSSLIAYE. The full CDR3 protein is CASSSLIAYEQYF.

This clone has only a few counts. CDR3 region: CASSLGRGHQETQYF. Incomplete CDR3 DNA: TGTGCCAGCAGCTTGGGGCGGGGGCACCAAGAGACC. The rearrangement joins TRBV11-2 to TRBJ2-5; a weak D match, TRBD2 (7 bases). The read halts 3 residues ahead of the CDR3 end, with the missing end drawn from the germline J gene. Germline V CDR1 and CDR2: SGHAT, FQNNGV. The CDR3 is 15 residues long. Trimming shortened V by 3 bases and J by 0 bases, and 11 bases separated the two germline ends.

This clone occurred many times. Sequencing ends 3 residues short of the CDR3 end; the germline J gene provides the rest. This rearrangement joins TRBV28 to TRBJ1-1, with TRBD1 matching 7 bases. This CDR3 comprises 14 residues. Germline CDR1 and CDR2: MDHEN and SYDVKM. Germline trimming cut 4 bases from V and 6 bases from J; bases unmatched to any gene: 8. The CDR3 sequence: CASSSPDRAAEAFF. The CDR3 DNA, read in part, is TGTGCCAGCAGTTCTCCAGACAGGGCTGCTGAA.

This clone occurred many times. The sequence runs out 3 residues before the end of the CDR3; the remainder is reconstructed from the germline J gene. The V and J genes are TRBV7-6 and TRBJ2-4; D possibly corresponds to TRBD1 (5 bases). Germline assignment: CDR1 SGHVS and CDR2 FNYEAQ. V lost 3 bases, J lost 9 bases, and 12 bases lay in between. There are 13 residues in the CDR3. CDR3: CASSFDQRGIQYF. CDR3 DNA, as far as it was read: TGTGCCAGCAGCTTCGACCAAAGGGGCATT. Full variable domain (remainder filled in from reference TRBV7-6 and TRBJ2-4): GAGVSQSPRYKVTKRGQDVALRCDPISGHVSLYWYRQALGQGPEFLTYFNYEAQQDKSGLPNDRFSAERPEGSISTLTIQRTEQRDSAMYRCASSFDQRGIQYFGAGTRLSVL.

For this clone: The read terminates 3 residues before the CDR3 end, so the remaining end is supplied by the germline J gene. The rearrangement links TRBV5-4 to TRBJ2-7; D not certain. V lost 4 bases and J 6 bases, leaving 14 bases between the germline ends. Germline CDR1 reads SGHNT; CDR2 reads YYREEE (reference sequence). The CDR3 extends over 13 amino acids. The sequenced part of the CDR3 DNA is TGTGCCAGCAGCCTCTCCTCAACGCGCGAG. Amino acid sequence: CASSLSSTRE. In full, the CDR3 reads CASSLSSTREQYF.

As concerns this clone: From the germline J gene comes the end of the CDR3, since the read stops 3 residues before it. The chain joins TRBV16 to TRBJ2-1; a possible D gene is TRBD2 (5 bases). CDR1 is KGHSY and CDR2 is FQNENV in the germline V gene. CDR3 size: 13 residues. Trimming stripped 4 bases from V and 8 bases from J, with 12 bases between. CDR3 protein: CASSLDGVDEQFF. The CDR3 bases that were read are TGTGCCAGCAGCCTGGACGGGGTTGATGAG. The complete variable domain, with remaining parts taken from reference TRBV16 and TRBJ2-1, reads GEEVAQTPKHLVRGEGQKAKLYCAPIKGHSYVFWYQQVLKNEFKFLISFQNENVFDETGMPKERFSAKCLPNSPCSLEIQATKLEDSAVYFCASSLDGVDEQFFGPGTRLTVL.

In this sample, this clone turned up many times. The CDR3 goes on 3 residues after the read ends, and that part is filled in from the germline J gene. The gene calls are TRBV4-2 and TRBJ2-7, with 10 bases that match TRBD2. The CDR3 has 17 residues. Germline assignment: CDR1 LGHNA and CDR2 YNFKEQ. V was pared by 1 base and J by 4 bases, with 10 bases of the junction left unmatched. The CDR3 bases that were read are TGTGCCAGCAGCCAAGCTCCTAGCGGGAGTCTGATGTACGAG. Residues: CASSQAPSGSLMYE. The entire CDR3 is CASSQAPSGSLMYEQYF.

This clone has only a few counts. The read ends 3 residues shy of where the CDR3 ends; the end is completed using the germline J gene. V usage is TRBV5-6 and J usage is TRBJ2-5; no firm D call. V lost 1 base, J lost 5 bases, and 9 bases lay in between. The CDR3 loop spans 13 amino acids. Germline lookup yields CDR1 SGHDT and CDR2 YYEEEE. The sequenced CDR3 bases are TGTGCCAGCAGCTTGCGCTGGGCCGAGACC. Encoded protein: CASSLRWAET. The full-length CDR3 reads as CASSLRWAETQYF.

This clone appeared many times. CDR3 region: CASSLGGIQGPHNEQFF. The CDR3 bases that were read are TGTGCCAGCAGCTTGGGGGGTATTCAGGGACCCCACAATGAG. The chain joins TRBV7-3 to TRBJ2-1, with a weak D call TRBD2 (6 bases). The read ends 3 residues shy of where the CDR3 ends; the end is completed using the germline J gene. Trimming left V 3 bases short and J 5 bases short, with 20 bases between. The CDR3 sequence is 17 residues long. Per germline, CDR1 SGHTA and CDR2 FQGTGA.

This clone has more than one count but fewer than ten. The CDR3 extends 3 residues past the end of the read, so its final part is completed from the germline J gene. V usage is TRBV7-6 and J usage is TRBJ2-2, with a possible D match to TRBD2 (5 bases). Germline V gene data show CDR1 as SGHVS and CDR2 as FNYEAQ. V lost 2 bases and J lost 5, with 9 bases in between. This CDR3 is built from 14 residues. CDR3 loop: CASSLTSTTGELFF. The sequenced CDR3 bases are TGTGCCAGCAGCTTAACTAGTACGACCGGGGAG. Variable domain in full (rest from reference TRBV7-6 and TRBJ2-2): GAGVSQSPRYKVTKRGQDVALRCDPISGHVSLYWYRQALGQGPEFLTYFNYEAQQDKSGLPNDRFSAERPEGSISTLTIQRTEQRDSAMYRCASSLTSTTGELFFGEGSRLTVL.

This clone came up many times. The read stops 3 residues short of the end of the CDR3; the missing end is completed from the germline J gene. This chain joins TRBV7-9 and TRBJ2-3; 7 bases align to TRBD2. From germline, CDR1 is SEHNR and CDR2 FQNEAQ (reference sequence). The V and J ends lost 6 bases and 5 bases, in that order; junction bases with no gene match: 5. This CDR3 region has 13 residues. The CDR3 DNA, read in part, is TGTGCCAGCAGTACGGCGGGAGAAGATACG. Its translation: CASSTAGEDT. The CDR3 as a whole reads CASSTAGEDTQYF. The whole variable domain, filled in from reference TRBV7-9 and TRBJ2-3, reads DTGVSQNPRHKITKRGQNVTFRCDPISEHNRLYWYRQTLGQGPEFLTYFQNEAQLEKSRLLSDRFSAERPKGSFSTLEIQRTEQGDSAMYLCASSTAGEDTQYFGPGTRLTVL.

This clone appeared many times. CDR3 DNA (partial): TGTGCCAGCAGCTTGAAGTTGGAGGGTTCCAGTACG. Residues: CASSLKLEGSST. The whole CDR3 region reads CASSLKLEGSSTQYF. This rearrangement joins TRBV5-4 to TRBJ2-3, with D possibly being TRBD2 (6 bases). The read gets to within 3 residues of the CDR3 end, and the germline J gene fills in the rest. V was trimmed by 1 base and J by 8 bases, leaving 17 bases between them. The CDR3 runs 15 residues. The germline CDR1 and CDR2 sequences are SGHNT and YYREEE (reference sequence).

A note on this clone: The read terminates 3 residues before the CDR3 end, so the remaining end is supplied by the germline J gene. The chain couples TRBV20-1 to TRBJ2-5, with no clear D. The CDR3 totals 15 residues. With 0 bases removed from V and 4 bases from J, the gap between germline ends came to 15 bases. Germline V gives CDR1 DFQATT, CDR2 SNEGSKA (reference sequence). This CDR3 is CSARDGSAGRETQYF. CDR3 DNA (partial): TGCAGTGCTAGAGATGGGTCGGCTGGGCGAGAGACC.

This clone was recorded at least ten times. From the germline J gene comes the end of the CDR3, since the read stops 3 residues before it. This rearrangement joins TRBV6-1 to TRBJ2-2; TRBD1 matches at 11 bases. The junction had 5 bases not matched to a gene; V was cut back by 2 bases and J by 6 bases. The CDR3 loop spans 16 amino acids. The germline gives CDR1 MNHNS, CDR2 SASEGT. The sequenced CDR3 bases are TGTGCCAGCAGTGAACAACCGGGACAGGGGGCCGGGGAG. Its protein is CASSEQPGQGAGE. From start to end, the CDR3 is CASSEQPGQGAGELFF.

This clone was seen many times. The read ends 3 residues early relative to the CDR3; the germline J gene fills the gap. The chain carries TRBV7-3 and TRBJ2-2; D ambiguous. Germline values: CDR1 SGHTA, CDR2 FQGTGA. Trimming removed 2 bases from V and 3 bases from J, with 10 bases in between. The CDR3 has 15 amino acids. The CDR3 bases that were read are TGTGCCAGCAGCTTAGGGCAGCCTGACACCGGGGAG. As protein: CASSLGQPDTGE. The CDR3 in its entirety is CASSLGQPDTGELFF.

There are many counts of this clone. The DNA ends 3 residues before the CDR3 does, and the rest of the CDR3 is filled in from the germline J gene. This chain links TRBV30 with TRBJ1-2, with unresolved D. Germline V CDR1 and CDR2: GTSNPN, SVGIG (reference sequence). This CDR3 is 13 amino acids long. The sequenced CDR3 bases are TGTGCCTGGAGTGTATTGGCAGCGGGGGGC. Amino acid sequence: CAWSVLAAGG. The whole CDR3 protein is CAWSVLAAGGYTF.